This T cell receptor (beta chain) is drawn from a study of control samples from healthy donors and cancer patients. The repertoire was sequenced with immunoSEQ multiplex PCR; TCRdb's copy has only in-frame clones and lacks some. This sample yields under 200,000 clones, of which 90% to 95% are seen a single time; 8.5% belongs to the top ten. Germline-derived CDR1 and CDR2 are LGHDT and YNNKEL (reference sequence). V was shortened by 1 base and J by 2 bases, with 14 bases between the two germline ends. The CDR3 totals 16 residues. Sequenced input: blood. The TCR originated in a woman between 40 and 55 years old in good health. V usage is TRBV3-1 (or the pseudogene TRBV3-2) and J usage is TRBJ1-1; unclear D gene. In nucleotides, the CDR3 is TGTGCCAGCAGCCAAGTATTGGGCAGCGTAAACACTGAAGCTTTCTTT. The encoded protein is CASSQVLGSVNTEAFF.